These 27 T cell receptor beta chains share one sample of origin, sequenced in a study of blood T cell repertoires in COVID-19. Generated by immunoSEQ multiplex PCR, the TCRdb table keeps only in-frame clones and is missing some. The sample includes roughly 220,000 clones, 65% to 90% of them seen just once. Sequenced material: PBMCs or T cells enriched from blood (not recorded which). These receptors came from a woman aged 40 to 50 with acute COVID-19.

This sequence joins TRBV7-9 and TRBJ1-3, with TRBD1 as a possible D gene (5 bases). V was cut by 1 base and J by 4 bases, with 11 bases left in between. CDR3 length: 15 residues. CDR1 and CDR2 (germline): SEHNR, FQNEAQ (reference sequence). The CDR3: CASSLGQLYGNTIYF. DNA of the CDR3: TGTGCCAGCAGCTTAGGACAGCTTTACGGAAACACCATATATTTT.

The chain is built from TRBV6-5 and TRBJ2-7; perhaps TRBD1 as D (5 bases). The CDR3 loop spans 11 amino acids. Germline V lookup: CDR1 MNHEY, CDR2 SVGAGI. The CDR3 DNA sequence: TGTGCGACAGCCGTGGGCTACGAGCAGTACTTC. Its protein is CATAVGYEQYF.

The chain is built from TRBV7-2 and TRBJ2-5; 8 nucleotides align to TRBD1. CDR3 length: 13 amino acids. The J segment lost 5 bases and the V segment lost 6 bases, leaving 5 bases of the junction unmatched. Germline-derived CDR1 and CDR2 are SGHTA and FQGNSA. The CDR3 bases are TGTGCCAGCAGTCAGACAGGGGTTGAGACCCAGTACTTC. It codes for CASSQTGVETQYF.

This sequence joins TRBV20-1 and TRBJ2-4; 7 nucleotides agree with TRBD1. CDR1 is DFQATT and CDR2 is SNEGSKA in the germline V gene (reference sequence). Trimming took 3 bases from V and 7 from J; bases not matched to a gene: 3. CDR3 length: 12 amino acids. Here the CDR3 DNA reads TGCAGTGCTAGTGAACAGGGGAACATTCAGTACTTC. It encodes CSASEQGNIQYF.

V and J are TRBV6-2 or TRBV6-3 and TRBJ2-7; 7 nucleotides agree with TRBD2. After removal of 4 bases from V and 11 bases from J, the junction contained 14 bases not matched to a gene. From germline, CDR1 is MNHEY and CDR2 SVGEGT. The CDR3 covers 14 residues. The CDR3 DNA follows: TGTGCCAGCAGTTCGCGCCCCGGGGCGGGAGACGAGTACTTC. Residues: CASSSRPGAGDEYF.

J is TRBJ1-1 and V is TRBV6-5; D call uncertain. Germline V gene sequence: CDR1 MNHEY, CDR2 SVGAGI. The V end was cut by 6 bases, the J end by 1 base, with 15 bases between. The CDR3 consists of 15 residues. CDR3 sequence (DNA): TGTGCCAGCAGAAGAGGGAGGGCTTCGAACACTGAAGCTTTCTTT. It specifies CASRRGRASNTEAFF.

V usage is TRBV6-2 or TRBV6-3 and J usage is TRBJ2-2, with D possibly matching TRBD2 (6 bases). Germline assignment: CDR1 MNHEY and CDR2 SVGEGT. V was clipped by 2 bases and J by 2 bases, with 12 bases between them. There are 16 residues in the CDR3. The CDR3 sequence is CASSYGGLSNTGELFF. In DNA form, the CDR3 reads TGTGCCAGCAGTTACGGGGGACTTTCAAACACCGGGGAGCTGTTTTTT.

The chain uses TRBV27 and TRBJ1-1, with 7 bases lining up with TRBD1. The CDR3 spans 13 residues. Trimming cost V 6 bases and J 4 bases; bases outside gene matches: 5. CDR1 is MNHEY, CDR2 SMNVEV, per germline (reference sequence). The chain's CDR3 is CASRSQGGTEAFF. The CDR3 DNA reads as TGTGCCAGCAGGTCCCAGGGGGGCACTGAAGCTTTCTTT.

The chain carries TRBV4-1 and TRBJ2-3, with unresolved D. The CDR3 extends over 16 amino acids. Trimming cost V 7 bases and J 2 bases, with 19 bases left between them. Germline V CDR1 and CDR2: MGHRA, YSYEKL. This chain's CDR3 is CASNPTPRNYTDTQYF. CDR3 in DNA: TGCGCCAGCAACCCCACCCCCAGGAATTACACAGATACGCAGTATTTT.

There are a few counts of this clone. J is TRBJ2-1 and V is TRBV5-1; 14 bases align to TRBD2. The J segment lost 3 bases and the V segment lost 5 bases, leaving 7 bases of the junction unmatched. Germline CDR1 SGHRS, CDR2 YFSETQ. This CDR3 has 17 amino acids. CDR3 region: CASSHAGLAGVYNEQFF. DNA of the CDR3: TGCGCCAGCAGTCATGCGGGACTAGCGGGAGTCTACAATGAGCAGTTCTTC.

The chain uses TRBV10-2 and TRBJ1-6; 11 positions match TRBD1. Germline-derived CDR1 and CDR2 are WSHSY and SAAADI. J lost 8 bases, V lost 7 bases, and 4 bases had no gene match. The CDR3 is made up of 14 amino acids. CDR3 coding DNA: TGCGCCAGCACCCCGGGACAGGGGGATTCACCCCTCCACTTT. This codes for CASTPGQGDSPLHF.

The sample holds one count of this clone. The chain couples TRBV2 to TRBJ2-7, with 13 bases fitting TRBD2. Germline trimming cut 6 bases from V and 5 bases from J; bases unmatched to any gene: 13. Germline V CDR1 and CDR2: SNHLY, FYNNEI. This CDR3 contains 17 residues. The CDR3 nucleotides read TGTGCCAGCAGCTTCCCGGGACTAGCGGGGAGTTCAGACGAGCAGTACTTC. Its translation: CASSFPGLAGSSDEQYF.

The chain's CDR3 is CASSPATQNTDTQYF. The CDR3 nucleotides read TGTGCCAGCTCACCCGCGACTCAGAACACAGATACGCAGTATTTT. V is TRBV18 and J is TRBJ2-3; no definite D call. This CDR3 is built from 15 residues. The ends were cut back, 3 bases at V and 2 bases at J, with 12 bases in the middle. Germline CDR1 KGHSH, CDR2 LQKENI. Drawing the rest from reference TRBV18 and TRBJ2-3, the complete variable domain is NAGVMQNPRHLVRRRGQEARLRCSPMKGHSHVYWYRQLPEEGLKFMVYLQKENIIDESGMPKERFSAEFPKEGPSILRIQQVVRGDSAAYFCASSPATQNTDTQYFGPGTRLTVL.

Here the CDR3 DNA reads TGCGCCAGCAGCTCGGGGGGTAGCGGAGAAGAGACCCAGTACTTC. Its protein product is CASSSGGSGEETQYF. The chain carries TRBV5-1 and TRBJ2-5; TRBD2 matches 7 bases. In germline, CDR1 is SGHRS, CDR2 YFSETQ. This CDR3 has 15 amino acids. J lost 3 bases, V lost 3 bases, and 8 bases had no gene match.

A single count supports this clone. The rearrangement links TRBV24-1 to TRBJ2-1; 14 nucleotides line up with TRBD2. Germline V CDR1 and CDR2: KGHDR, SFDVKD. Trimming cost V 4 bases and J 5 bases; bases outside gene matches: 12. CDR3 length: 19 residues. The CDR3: CATSDAGGTSGSRHNEQFF. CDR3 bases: TGTGCCACCAGTGACGCAGGTGGGACTAGCGGGAGTCGGCACAATGAGCAGTTCTTC.

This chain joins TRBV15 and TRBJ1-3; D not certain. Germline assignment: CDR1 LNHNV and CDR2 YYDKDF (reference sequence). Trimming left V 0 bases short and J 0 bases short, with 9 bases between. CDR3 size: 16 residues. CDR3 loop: CATSRDQAGSGNTIYF. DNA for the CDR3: TGTGCCACCAGCAGAGATCAGGCAGGCTCTGGAAACACCATATATTTT. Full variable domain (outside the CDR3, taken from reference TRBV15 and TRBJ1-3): DAMVIQNPRYQVTQFGKPVTLSCSQTLNHNVMYWYQQKSSQAPKLLFHYYDKDFNNEADTPDNFQSRRPNTSFCFLDIRSPGLGDTAMYLCATSRDQAGSGNTIYFGEGSWLTVV.

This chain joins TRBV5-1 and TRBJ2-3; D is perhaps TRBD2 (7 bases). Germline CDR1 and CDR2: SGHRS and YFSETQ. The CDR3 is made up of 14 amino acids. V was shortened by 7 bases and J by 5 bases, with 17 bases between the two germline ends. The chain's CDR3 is CASFGGRMQDTQYF. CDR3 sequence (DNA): TGCGCCAGCTTCGGGGGGCGGATGCAAGATACGCAGTATTTT.

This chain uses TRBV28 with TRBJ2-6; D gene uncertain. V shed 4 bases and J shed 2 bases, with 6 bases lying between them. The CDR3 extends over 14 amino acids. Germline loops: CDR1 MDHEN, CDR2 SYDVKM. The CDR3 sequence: CASSSQTGANVLTF. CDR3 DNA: TGTGCCAGCAGTTCACAAACTGGGGCCAACGTCCTGACTTTC.

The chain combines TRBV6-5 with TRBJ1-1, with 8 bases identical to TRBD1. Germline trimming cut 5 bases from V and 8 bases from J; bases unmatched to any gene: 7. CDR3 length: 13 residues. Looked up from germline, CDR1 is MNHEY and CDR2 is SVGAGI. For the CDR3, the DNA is TGTGCCAGCAGTCTAGTCTGGACAGGGGAAGCTTTCTTT. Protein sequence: CASSLVWTGEAFF.

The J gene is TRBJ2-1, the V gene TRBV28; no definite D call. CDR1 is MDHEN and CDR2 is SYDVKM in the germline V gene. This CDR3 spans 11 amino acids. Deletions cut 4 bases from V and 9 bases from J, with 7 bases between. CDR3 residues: CASSSLAEQFF. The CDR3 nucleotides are TGTGCCAGCAGTTCCCTGGCTGAGCAGTTCTTC.

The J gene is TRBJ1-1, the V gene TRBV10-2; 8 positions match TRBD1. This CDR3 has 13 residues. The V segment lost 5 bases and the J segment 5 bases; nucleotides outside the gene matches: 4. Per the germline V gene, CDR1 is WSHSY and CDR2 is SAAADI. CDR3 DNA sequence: TGCGCCAGCAGTACAGGGGGAGGAACTGAAGCTTTCTTT. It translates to CASSTGGGTEAFF.

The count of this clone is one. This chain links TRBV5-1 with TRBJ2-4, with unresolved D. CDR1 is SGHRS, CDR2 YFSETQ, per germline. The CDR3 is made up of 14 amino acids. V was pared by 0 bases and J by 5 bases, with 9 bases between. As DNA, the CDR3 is TGCGCCAGCAGCTTGGGCCAGGTGGAAAACATTCAGTACTTC. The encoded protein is CASSLGQVENIQYF. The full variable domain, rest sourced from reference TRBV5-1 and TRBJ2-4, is KAGVTQTPRYLIKTRGQQVTLSCSPISGHRSVSWYQQTPGQGLQFLFEYFSETQRNKGNFPGRFSGRQFSNSRSEMNVSTLELGDSALYLCASSLGQVENIQYFGAGTRLSVL.

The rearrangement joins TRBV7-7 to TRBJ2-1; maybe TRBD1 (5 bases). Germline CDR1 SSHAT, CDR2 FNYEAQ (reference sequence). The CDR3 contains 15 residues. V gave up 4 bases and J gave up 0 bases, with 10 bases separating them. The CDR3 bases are TGTGCCAGCAGCTATGACAGTAGCTCCTACAATGAGCAGTTCTTC. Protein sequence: CASSYDSSSYNEQFF.

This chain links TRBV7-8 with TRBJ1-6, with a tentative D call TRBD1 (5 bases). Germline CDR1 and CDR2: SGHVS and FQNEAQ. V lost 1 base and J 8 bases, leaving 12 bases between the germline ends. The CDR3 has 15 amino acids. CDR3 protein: CASSLGAAGHSPLHF. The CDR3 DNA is TGTGCCAGCAGCTTAGGGGCCGCGGGACATTCACCCCTCCACTTT.

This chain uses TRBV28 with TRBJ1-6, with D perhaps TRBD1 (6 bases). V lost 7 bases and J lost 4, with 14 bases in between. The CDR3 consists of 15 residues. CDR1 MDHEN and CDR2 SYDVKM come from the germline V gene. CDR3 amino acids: CASTQGQGYNSPLHF. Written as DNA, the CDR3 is TGTGCCAGCACCCAGGGGCAGGGTTATAATTCACCCCTCCACTTT.

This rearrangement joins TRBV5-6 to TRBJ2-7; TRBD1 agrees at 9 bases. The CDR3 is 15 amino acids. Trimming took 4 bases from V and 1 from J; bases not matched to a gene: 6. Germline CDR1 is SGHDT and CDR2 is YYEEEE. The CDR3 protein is CASSLAGQGSYEQYF. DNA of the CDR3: TGTGCCAGCAGCCTGGCTGGACAGGGGTCCTACGAGCAGTACTTC.

The CDR3 is CASSISPTGSGNTIYF. The CDR3 DNA sequence: TGTGCCAGCAGCATAAGCCCCACAGGGAGTGGAAACACCATATATTTT. This sequence joins TRBV7-9 and TRBJ1-3; D possibly corresponds to TRBD1 (6 bases). The V gene's germline CDR1 is SEHNR and CDR2 FQNEAQ (reference sequence). CDR3 length: 16 amino acids. Trimming took 5 bases from V and 3 from J, leaving 17 bases between them.